This T cell receptor beta chain was captured in a study of T cells after yellow fever vaccination. Using its own MiXCR run on the 5' RACE reads, TCRdb lists one record per CDR3 protein. The sample lists a few hundred thousand distinct CDR3 sequences; around 7.3% were seen once. With regard to this clonotype: Its target is unknown.

Notes on the study in general: Post-booster repertoires contained most primary-vaccination clones again (roughly 96% CD4, approximately 86% CD8).

Per germline, CDR1 SGHAT and CDR2 FQNNGV. The ends were cut back, 1 base at V and 4 bases at J, with 22 bases in the middle. This CDR3 contains 18 residues. The rearrangement uses TRBV11-2 and TRBJ2-5, with D possibly being TRBD1 (5 bases). This clonotype originated in a man aged 18 to 29 who received the YFV17D yellow fever vaccine. Sequenced here: PBMCs, sampled about 41 days after the first yellow fever vaccination. CDR3 amino acids: CASSLGARVAPVGETQYF. In nucleotides, the CDR3 is TGTGCCAGCAGCTTAGGGGCCAGGGTGGCCCCCGTGGGAGAGACCCAGTACTTC. Full variable domain (missing parts from reference TRBV11-2 and TRBJ2-5): EAGVAQSPRYKIIEKRQSVAFWCNPISGHATLYWYQQILGQGPKLLIQFQNNGVVDDSQLPKDRFSAERLKGVDSTLKIQPAKLEDSAVYLCASSLGARVAPVGETQYFGPGTRLLVL.